The 8 T cell receptor beta chains below all came from one sample that was sequenced in a study of cytomegalovirus exposure and HLA in healthy donors. With 60 Vbeta and 13 Jbeta primers, the PCR was carried out. Generated by immunoSEQ multiplex PCR, the TCRdb table keeps only in-frame clones and is missing some. This table holds over 200,000 clones, around 85% found once. The sequenced sample was PBMCs. The receptors come from a human donor in good health.

This clone has just a few counts. The V gene is TRBV20-1, the J gene TRBJ2-1; D gene uncertain. Germline-derived CDR1 and CDR2 are DFQATT and SNEGSKA (reference sequence). The CDR3 consists of 10 residues. Trimming took off 5 bases at V and 8 bases at J, with 7 bases between the two ends. CDR3 in amino acids: CSALSDEQFF. The CDR3 DNA sequence: TGCAGTGCTCTGAGCGATGAGCAGTTCTTC.

On this clone: At one end the junction does not follow the germline gene, possibly because of a read error. The chain joins TRBV7-9 to TRBJ2-5, with TRBD1 identical over 9 bases. Per germline, CDR1 SEHNR and CDR2 FQNEAQ (reference sequence). The length of the CDR3 is 15 residues. The CDR3 protein is CSSSFRDREQETQYF. The CDR3 DNA sequence: TGTTCCAGCAGCTTCCGGGACAGGGAACAAGAGACCCAGTACTTC.

The chain links TRBV6-5 to TRBJ2-7; 8 bases align to TRBD2. This CDR3 is 14 amino acids long. Trimming at V came to 7 bases and at J to 5 bases, leaving 10 bases not matched to a gene. The V gene's germline CDR1 is MNHEY and CDR2 SVGAGI. This chain's CDR3 is CASTPGGRIHEQYF. CDR3 sequence (DNA): TGTGCCAGCACCCCGGGGGGGAGAATCCACGAGCAGTACTTC.

This chain connects TRBV18 to TRBJ2-1, with D possibly being TRBD2 (6 bases). CDR1 KGHSH and CDR2 LQKENI come from the germline V gene. This CDR3 is 13 amino acids long. V was cut by 3 bases and J by 9 bases, with 12 bases left in between. CDR3 residues: CASSPELGGEQFF. CDR3 coding DNA: TGTGCCAGCTCACCCGAGTTGGGGGGTGAGCAGTTCTTC.

The genes are TRBV6-5 and TRBJ2-1; D is possibly TRBD1 (5 bases). V was cut by 0 bases and J by 3 bases, with 6 bases left in between. The V gene's germline CDR1 is MNHEY and CDR2 SVGAGI. CDR3 length equals 14 residues. Here the CDR3 DNA reads TGTGCCAGCAGTTACTCTGACAGCTACAATGAGCAGTTCTTC. It encodes CASSYSDSYNEQFF.

The V gene is TRBV7-8, the J gene TRBJ1-1, with 7 bases lining up with TRBD1. V was pared by 4 bases and J by 8 bases, with 4 bases of the junction left unmatched. The germline V gene encodes CDR1 SGHVS and CDR2 FQNEAQ. CDR3 size: 12 residues. CDR3 amino acids: CASSSQTGEAFF. The CDR3 DNA is TGTGCCAGCAGCTCGCAGACAGGGGAAGCTTTCTTT.

The rearrangement uses TRBV12-5 and TRBJ2-7, with D possibly being TRBD1 (6 bases). This CDR3 has 16 amino acids. Germline V gives CDR1 LGHNT, CDR2 FRNRAP. V lost 0 bases to trimming and J lost 1 base, with 13 bases between them. CDR3 protein: CASGLVFSGVSYEQYF. The CDR3 DNA reads TGTGCTAGTGGTTTGGTTTTTTCAGGGGTGTCCTACGAGCAGTACTTC.

This clone was counted many times. The chain has TRBV5-5 and TRBJ1-5, with unresolved D. The CDR3 is made up of 17 amino acids. Germline V gene sequence: CDR1 SGHKS, CDR2 YYEKEE (reference sequence). V lost 2 bases and J lost 0, with 15 bases in between. CDR3 sequence (DNA): TGTGCCAGCAGCTTAGAGGGCATAGGAGTTAGCAATCAGCCCCAGCATTTT. It translates to CASSLEGIGVSNQPQHF.